This T cell receptor (beta chain) was sequenced for a study of T-cell reconstitution after alpha-beta-depleted transplantation in children. The authors prepared the TCRbeta library with unique molecular identifiers. TCRdb ran MiXCR on the PCR reads and lists one entry per CDR3 protein. The sample has about 340,000 distinct CDR3 sequences; about 9.4% are singletons. This clonotype was observed at least ten times. The material sequenced was PBMCs from the stem cell graft donor, taken from the stem cell graft. The receptor was isolated from a human donor who donated a stem cell graft to a child with acute lymphoblastic leukemia.

The CDR3 region is CASSLYAGPGNTIYF. The CDR3, as DNA: TGTGCCAGCAGTTTATATGCGGGGCCCGGAAACACCATATATTTT. The chain links TRBV12-3 or TRBV12-4 to TRBJ1-3; D may be TRBD1 (5 bases). Trimming cost V 2 bases and J 4 bases, with 12 bases left between them. The CDR3 has 15 residues.